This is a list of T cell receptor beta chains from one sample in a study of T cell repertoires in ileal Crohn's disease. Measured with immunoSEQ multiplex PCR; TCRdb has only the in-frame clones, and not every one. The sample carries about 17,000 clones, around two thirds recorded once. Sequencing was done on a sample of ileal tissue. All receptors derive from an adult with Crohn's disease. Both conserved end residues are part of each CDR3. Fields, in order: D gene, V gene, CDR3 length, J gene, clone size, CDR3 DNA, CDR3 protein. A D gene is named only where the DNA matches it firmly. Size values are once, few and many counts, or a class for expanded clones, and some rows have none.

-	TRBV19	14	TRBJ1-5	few	TGTGCCAGTAGTATGAAAGGGAGGGGTCAGCCCCAGCATTTT	CASSMKGRGQPQHF
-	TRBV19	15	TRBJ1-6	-	TGTGCCAGTCATACAGCAAACTCCTATAATTCACCCCTCCACTTT	CASHTANSYNSPLHF
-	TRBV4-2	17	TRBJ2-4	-	TGTGCCAGCAGCCAAGATGAAGGGGCCGTGGCCAAAAACATTCAGTACTTC	CASSQDEGAVAKNIQYF
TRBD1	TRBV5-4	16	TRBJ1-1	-	TGTGCCAGCAGCTTGGCCCAAGGGGGCCCGAACACTGAAGCTTTCTTT	CASSLAQGGPNTEAFF
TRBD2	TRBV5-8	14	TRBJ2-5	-	TGTGCCAGCACCCCGCTCCTAGCGGGAGAGACCCAGTACTTC	CASTPLLAGETQYF
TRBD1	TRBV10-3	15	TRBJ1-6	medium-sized	TGTGCCATCAAGGTGACAGGGGAAGATAATTCACCCCTCCACTTT	CAIKVTGEDNSPLHF
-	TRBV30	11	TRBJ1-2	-	TGTGCCTGGATCCGAGGGATAGGGTACACCTTC	CAWIRGIGYTF
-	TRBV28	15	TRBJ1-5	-	TGTGCCAGCAGTTTGAGGGGGGGGCTTTGGCAGCCCCAGCATTTT	CASSLRGGLWQPQHF
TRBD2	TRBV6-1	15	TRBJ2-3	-	TGTGCCAGCAGTGAACTAGCGGGAGGGCCAGATACGCAGTATTTT	CASSELAGGPDTQYF
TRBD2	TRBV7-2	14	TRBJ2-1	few	TGTGCCAGCAGCTTACGGGGGGGCTACAATGAGCAGTTCTTC	CASSLRGGYNEQFF
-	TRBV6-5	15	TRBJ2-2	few	TGTGCCAGCAGTTATGGGGCGCTTAACCTCGGGGAGCTGTTTTTT	CASSYGALNLGELFF
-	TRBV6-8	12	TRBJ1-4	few	TGTGCCAGGAAGACATCAGGGGAAAAACTGTTTTTT	CARKTSGEKLFF
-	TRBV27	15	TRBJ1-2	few	TGTGCCAGCAGTGCAGACGTTAGGGGTGGGTATGGCTACACCTTC	CASSADVRGGYGYTF
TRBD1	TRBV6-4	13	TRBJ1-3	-	TGTGCCAGGACAGGGCTTGCTGGAAACACCATATATTTT	CARTGLAGNTIYF
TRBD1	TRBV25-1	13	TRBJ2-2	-	TGTGCCAGCAGTGAAACAGGGGCCCGGGAGCTGTTTTTT	CASSETGARELFF
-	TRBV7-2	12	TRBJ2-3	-	TGTGCCAGCAGCTTAGGCCGGGGTACGCAGTATTTT	CASSLGRGTQYF
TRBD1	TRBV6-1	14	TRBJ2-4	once	TGTGCCAGCAGCAGACAGGGGGCGTTCAACATTCAGTACTTC	CASSRQGAFNIQYF
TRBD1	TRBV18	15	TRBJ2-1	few	TGTGCCAGCTCACCACTCAGGGGGCTGGGGAATGAGCAGTTCTTC	CASSPLRGLGNEQFF
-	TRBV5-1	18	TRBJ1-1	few	TGCGCCAGCAGCTTGGAGTGGGGATCAACGGGGGTGAACACTGAAGCTTTCTTT	CASSLEWGSTGVNTEAFF
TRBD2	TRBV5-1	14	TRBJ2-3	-	TGCGCCAGCAGCTTACAGCGGGAGACAGATACGCAGTATTTT	CASSLQRETDTQYF
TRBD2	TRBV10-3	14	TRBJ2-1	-	TGTGCCATCAGTCCGGGACTAGCGGGGCATGAGCAGTTCTTC	CAISPGLAGHEQFF
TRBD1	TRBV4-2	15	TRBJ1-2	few	TGTGCCAGCAGCCAAGATATGCAGGGGGCGCTTGGCTACACCTTC	CASSQDMQGALGYTF